The T cell receptor (beta chain) under discussion was sequenced for a study of CD8+ T cells in alopecia areata. It was cDNA, reverse transcribed from extracted RNA, that served as the sequencing template. Sequencing was performed with immunoSEQ multiplex PCR; in TCRdb, only in-frame clones are kept and a portion is missing. Of 150,000 to 200,000 clones listed, roughly two thirds are singletons. The CDR3 runs 14 residues. J was trimmed by 3 bases and V by 5 bases; bases with no gene match: 5. Germline loops: CDR1 SGHTA, CDR2 FQGTGA. As to treatment: oral pan-JAK inhibitor, 5-10 mg twice daily. This clonotype was obtained from a human donor with alopecia areata. The chain combines TRBV7-3 with TRBJ1-2; 8 bases align to TRBD1. The sequences come from CD4+ T cells sorted from blood, collected at week 4, from a patient treated with tofacitinib. The CDR3 loop reads CASSQDRGDYGYTF. CDR3 in DNA: TGTGCCAGCAGCCAAGACAGGGGAGACTATGGCTACACCTTC.